This paragraph covers one TCR beta chain sequence. These data come from a study of blood T cell repertoires in COVID-19. Study-wide context: Sample material is recorded as cDNA or gDNA derived from T cells, B-cell-depleted T cells, or PBMCs.

Produced via immunoSEQ multiplex PCR; TCRdb's table is partial and in-frame only. The sample has approximately 210,000 clones; 92% are singletons. The CDR3 consists of 14 residues. The junction had 4 bases not matched to a gene; V was cut back by 1 base and J by 8 bases. CDR1 is SEHNR and CDR2 is FQNEAQ in the germline V gene (reference sequence). The genes are TRBV7-9 and TRBJ1-4, with 7 bases fitting TRBD1. This receptor was taken from a man aged 25-40 years with acute or convalescent COVID-19. Sequenced sample: peripheral blood. The CDR3 loop reads CASSLEGAREKLFF. CDR3 DNA sequence: TGTGCCAGCAGCTTAGAGGGGGCACGGGAAAAACTGTTTTTT.